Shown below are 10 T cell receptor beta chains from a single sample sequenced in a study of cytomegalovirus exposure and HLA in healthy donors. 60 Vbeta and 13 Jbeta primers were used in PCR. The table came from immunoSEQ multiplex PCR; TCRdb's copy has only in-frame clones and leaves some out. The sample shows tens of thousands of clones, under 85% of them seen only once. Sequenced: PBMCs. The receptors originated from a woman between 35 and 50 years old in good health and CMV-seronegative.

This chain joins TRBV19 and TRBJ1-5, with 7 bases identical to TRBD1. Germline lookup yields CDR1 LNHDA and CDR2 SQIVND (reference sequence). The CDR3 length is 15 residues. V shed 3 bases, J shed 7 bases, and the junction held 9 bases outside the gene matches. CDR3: CASSIVGGIGQPQHF. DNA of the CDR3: TGTGCCAGTAGTATCGTAGGGGGCATCGGGCAGCCCCAGCATTTT.

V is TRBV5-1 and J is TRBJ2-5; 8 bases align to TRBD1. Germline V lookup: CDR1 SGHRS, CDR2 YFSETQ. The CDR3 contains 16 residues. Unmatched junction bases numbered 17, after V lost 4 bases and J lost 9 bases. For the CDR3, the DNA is TGCGCCAGCAGCCATAGGACAGGGTCGGTGGGAAGAGCCCAGTACTTC. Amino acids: CASSHRTGSVGRAQYF.

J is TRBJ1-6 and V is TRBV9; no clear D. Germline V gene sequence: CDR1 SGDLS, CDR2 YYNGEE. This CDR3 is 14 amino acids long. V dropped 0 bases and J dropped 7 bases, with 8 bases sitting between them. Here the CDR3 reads CASSVESENSPLHF. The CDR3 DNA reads TGTGCCAGCAGCGTAGAATCGGAGAATTCACCCCTCCACTTT.

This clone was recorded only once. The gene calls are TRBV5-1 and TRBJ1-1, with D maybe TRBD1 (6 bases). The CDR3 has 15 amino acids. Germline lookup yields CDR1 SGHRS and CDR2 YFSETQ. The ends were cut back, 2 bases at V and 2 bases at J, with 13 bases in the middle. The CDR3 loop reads CASSLHTQGNTEAFF. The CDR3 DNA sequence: TGCGCCAGCAGCTTACATACACAGGGTAACACTGAAGCTTTCTTT.

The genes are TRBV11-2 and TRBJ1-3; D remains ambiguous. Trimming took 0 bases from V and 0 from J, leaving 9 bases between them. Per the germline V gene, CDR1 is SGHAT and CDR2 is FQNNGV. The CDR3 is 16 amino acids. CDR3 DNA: TGTGCCAGCAGCTTAGAACGGGTGGACTCTGGAAACACCATATATTTT. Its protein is CASSLERVDSGNTIYF.

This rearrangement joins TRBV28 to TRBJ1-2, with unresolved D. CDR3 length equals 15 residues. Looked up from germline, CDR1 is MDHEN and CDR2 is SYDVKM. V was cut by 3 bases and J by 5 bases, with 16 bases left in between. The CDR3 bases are TGTGCCAGCAGTTTTGTAGGACTATCGCCTTATGGCTACACCTTC. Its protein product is CASSFVGLSPYGYTF.

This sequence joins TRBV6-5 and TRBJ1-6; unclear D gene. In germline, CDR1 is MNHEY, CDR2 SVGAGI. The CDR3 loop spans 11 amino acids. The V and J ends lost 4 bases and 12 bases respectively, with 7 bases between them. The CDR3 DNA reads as TGTGCCAGCAGTTCCCCCGGACCCCTCCACTTT. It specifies CASSSPGPLHF.

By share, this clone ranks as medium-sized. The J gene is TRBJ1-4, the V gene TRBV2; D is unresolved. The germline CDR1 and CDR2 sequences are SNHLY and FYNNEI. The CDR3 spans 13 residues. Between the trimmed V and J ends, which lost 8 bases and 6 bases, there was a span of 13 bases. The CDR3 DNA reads TGTGCCAGCGGGCGGGGTCTCGATGAAAAACTGTTTTTT. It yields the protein CASGRGLDEKLFF.

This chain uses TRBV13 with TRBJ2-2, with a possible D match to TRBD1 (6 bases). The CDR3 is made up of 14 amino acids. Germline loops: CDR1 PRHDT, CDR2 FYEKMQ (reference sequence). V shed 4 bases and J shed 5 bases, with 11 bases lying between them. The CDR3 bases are TGTGCCAGCAGCTCAAACAGGGTTACCGGGGAGCTGTTTTTT. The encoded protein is CASSSNRVTGELFF.

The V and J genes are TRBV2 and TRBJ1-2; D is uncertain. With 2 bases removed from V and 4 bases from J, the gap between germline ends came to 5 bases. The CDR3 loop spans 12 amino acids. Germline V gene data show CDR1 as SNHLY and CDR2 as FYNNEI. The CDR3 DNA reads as TGTGCCAGCAGTGAACGAGGCTATGGCTACACCTTC. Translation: CASSERGYGYTF.